This paragraph reports one TCR beta chain. The antigen remains undetermined. Measured with immunoSEQ multiplex PCR; TCRdb has only the in-frame clones, and not every one. The table includes about 21,000 clones, more than 80% detected once. With V trimmed by 0 bases and J by 9 bases, 12 bases remained unmatched. Germline loops: CDR1 GTSNPN, CDR2 SVGIG (reference sequence). The CDR3 length is 16 residues. The record originates from a study of monozygotic twins with cystic fibrosis. General observations from the study: Nucleotide-identical clonotype sharing was significantly higher within monozygotic CF twin pairs than between unrelated CF individuals.

This chain connects TRBV30 to TRBJ2-1; 9 nucleotides line up with TRBD2. The specimen sequenced was blood. The receptor comes from a girl aged 2 to 10 with cystic fibrosis. In DNA form, the CDR3 reads TGTGCCTGGAGTGTAAAGCGGGAGGTGCCTCGGAGTGAGCAGTTCTTC. This gives the protein CAWSVKREVPRSEQFF.